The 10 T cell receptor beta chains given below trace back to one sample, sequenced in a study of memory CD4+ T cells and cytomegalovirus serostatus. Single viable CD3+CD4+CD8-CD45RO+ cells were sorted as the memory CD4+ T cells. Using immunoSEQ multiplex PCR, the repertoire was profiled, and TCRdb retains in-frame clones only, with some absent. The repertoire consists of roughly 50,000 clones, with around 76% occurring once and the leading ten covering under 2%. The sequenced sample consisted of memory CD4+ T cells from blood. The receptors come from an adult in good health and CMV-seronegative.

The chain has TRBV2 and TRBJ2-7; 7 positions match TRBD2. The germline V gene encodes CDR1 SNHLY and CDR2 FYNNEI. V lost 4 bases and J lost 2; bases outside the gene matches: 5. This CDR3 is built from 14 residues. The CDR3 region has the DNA TGTGCCAGCAGTGGTTTCGGGAGGACCTACGAGCAGTACTTC. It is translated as CASSGFGRTYEQYF.

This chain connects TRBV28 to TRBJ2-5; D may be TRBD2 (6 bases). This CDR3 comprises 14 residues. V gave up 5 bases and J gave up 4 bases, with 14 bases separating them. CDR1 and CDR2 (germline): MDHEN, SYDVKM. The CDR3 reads CASSLAPIGETQYF. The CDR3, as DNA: TGTGCCAGCAGTCTAGCGCCGATCGGAGAGACCCAGTACTTC.

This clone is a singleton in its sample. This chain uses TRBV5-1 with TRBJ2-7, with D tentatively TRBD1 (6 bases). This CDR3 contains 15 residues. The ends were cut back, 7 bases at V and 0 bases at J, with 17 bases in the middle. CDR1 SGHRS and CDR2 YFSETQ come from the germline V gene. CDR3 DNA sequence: TGCGCCAGCCGGAAGGGGGATCATAGCTCCTACGAGCAGTACTTC. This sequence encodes CASRKGDHSSYEQYF.

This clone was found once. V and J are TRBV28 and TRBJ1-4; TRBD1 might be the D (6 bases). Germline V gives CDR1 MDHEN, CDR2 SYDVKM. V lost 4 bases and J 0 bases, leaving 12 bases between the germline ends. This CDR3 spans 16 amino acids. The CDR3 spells CASSWAGAATNEKLFF. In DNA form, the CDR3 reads TGTGCCAGCAGTTGGGCAGGGGCTGCAACTAATGAAAAACTGTTTTTT.

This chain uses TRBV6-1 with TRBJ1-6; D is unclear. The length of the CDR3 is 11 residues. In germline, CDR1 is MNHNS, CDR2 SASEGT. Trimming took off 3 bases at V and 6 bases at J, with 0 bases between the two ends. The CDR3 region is CASSDNSPLHF. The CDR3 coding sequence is TGTGCCAGCAGTGATAATTCACCCCTCCACTTT.

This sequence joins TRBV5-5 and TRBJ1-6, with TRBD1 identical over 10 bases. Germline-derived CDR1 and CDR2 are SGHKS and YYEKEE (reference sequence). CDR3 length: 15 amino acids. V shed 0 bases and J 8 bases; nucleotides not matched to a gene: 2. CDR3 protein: CASSLVDRGHSPLHF. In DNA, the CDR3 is TGTGCCAGCAGCTTGGTAGACAGGGGGCATTCACCCCTCCACTTT. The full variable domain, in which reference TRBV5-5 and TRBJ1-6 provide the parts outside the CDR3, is DAGVTQSPTHLIKTRGQQVTLRCSPISGHKSVSWYQQVLGQGPQFIFQYYEKEERGRGNFPDRFSARQFPNYSSELNVNALLLGDSALYLCASSLVDRGHSPLHFGNGTRLTVT.

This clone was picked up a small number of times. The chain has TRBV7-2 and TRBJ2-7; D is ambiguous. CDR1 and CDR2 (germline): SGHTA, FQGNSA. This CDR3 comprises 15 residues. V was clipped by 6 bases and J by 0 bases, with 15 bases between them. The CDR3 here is CASRRTSESSYEQYF. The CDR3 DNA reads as TGTGCCAGCAGGCGGACGTCAGAAAGCTCCTACGAGCAGTACTTC.

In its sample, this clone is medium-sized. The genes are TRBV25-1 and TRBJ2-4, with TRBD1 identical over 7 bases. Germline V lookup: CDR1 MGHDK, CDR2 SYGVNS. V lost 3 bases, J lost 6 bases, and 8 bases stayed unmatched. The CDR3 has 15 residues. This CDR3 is CASSEGNRGINIQYF. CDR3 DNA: TGTGCCAGCAGTGAGGGGAACAGGGGAATAAACATTCAGTACTTC.

CDR3 in amino acids: CASSLRATRDGEQFF. CDR3 DNA sequence: TGCGCCAGCAGCCTGCGGGCCACGCGGGATGGTGAGCAGTTCTTC. The chain joins TRBV5-1 to TRBJ2-1, with D possibly being TRBD2 (6 bases). The CDR3 extends over 15 amino acids. The V end was cut by 4 bases, the J end by 9 bases, with 20 bases between. Germline assignment: CDR1 SGHRS and CDR2 YFSETQ.

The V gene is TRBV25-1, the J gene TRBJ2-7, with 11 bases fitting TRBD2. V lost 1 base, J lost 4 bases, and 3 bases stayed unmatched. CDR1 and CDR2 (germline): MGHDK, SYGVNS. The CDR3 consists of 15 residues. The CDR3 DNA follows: TGTGCCAGCAGTGAATTAGTAGCGGGAGGGTACGAGCAGTACTTC. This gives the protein CASSELVAGGYEQYF.